This T cell receptor beta chain was identified during a study of blood T cells in healthy people across ages. General study results and limits: Older age went with lower TCR beta diversity per million T cells, in a roughly linear way. The diversity estimates, figures obtained from one million T cells, were considered underestimates.

The people who gave samples were healthy Caucasians from Russia, aged roughly 6 to 90. Concerning this clonotype itself: What it binds is unknown.

Sample-barcoded 5' priming and a J-beta primer mix drove a second PCR of 7 to 11 cycles. Via MiXCR, TCRdb re-called the 5' RACE reads, giving one row per CDR3 protein. The table records roughly 900,000 distinct CDR3 sequences, 40% to 60% of them present only once. The CDR3 is 14 residues long. CDR1 and CDR2 from the germline V gene are SGHRS and YFSETQ. J gave up 4 bases and V 4 bases, and 7 bases lay outside the gene matches. Input material: blood. V is TRBV5-1 and J is TRBJ1-2; 7 bases map to TRBD1. The TCR sequence derives from a man younger than 45 in good health. The CDR3 loop is CASSPGTVGYGYTF. The CDR3 DNA is TGCGCCAGCAGCCCGGGGACAGTCGGCTATGGCTACACCTTC.